The rows below give T cell receptor beta chains drawn from one sample of a study of T cell changes during pregnancy in multiple sclerosis. Some clones are missing from TCRdb's copy, which holds only in-frame ones; the method was immunoSEQ multiplex PCR. This sample has 58,000 or so clones; around nine tenths occur once, and the top ten carry under 2%. The specimen comprised peripheral blood, sampled after pregnancy. These receptors all stem from a female donor with multiple sclerosis, enrolled in a pregnancy study. CDR3s include the opening cysteine and the closing phenylalanine or tryptophan. D genes are given only for firm matches. Clone size is not always given. Where it is, it says once, few, many or a class for expanded clones.

v_gene,abundance,d_gene,j_gene,CDR3aa,CDR3nt
TRBV6-1,few,TRBD2,TRBJ2-1,CASSEASGGYNEQFF,TGTGCCAGCAGTGAAGCTAGCGGGGGGTACAATGAGCAGTTCTTC
TRBV28,-,-,TRBJ2-4,CASSLVQVVNIQYF,TGTGCCAGCAGCCTCGTTCAGGTAGTAAACATTCAGTACTTC
TRBV7-2,-,-,TRBJ1-1,CASSFGRNTEAFF,TGTGCCAGCAGCTTCGGTCGGAACACTGAAGCTTTCTTT
TRBV2,-,TRBD1,TRBJ1-2,CASSGWTGLGYTF,TGTGCCAGCAGTGGGTGGACAGGGCTCGGCTACACCTTC
TRBV5-1,-,TRBD1,TRBJ1-4,CASSLGDGPGGSANEKLFF,TGCGCCAGCAGCCTGGGGGACGGGCCAGGGGGTTCGGCTAATGAAAAACTGTTTTTT
TRBV14,once,-,TRBJ1-3,CASSRLGSGAGNTIYF,TGTGCCAGCAGCCGTCTCGGGAGCGGGGCTGGAAACACCATATATTTT
TRBV4-3,-,-,TRBJ2-1,CASSQETADNEQFF,TGCGCCAGCAGCCAAGAAACAGCCGACAATGAGCAGTTCTTC
TRBV5-5,-,-,TRBJ1-3,CASSRDPGNTIYF,TGTGCCAGCAGCCGAGATCCTGGAAACACCATATATTTT
TRBV7-2,-,-,TRBJ2-3,CASSLGRASNTQYF,TGTGCCAGCAGCTTAGGGAGGGCATCCAATACGCAGTATTTT
TRBV4-1,once,TRBD2,TRBJ2-3,CASSQRRTSGVVTDTQYF,TGCGCCAGCAGCCAGAGACGGACTAGCGGGGTAGTCACAGATACGCAGTATTTT
TRBV7-9,-,TRBD1,TRBJ2-7,CASSLEGQGAYEQYF,TGTGCCAGCAGCTTAGAAGGACAGGGGGCCTACGAGCAGTACTTC
TRBV6-1,-,-,TRBJ1-1,CATLGRQVSGTEAFF,TGTGCCACCTTGGGTCGACAGGTCTCGGGCACTGAAGCTTTCTTT
TRBV19,-,-,TRBJ2-2,CASSTSGLYTGELFF,TGTGCCAGTAGTACCTCCGGACTCTACACCGGGGAGCTGTTTTTT
TRBV2,-,-,TRBJ2-1,CASSQTNRLNNEQFF,TGTGCCAGCAGTCAAACTAACCGGCTAAACAATGAGCAGTTCTTC
TRBV2,few,TRBD1,TRBJ1-5,CASSGDRAYQPQHF,TGTGCCAGCAGTGGGGACAGGGCCTATCAGCCCCAGCATTTT
TRBV7-9,-,TRBD1,TRBJ1-2,CASSWGQTHGYTF,TGTGCCAGCAGCTGGGGACAGACCCATGGCTACACCTTC
TRBV5-4,-,-,TRBJ1-2,CASSSAETGSYGYTF,TGTGCCAGCAGCTCGGCCGAGACGGGGAGCTATGGCTACACCTTC
TRBV27,-,TRBD1,TRBJ1-6,CASSFDRGYSPLHF,TGTGCCAGCAGTTTTGACAGGGGGTACTCACCCCTCCACTTT
TRBV7-9,-,TRBD2,TRBJ2-3,CASSFGTSGSTDTQYF,TGTGCCAGCAGCTTTGGGACTAGCGGGAGCACAGATACGCAGTATTTT
TRBV7-6,once,TRBD1,TRBJ1-2,CASSSMGQAYYGYTF,TGTGCCAGCAGCTCTATGGGACAGGCATACTATGGCTACACCTTC
TRBV7-9,-,-,TRBJ1-5,CASSLGGQPQHF,TGTGCCAGCAGCTTAGGAGGCCAGCCCCAGCATTTT
TRBV5-1,-,TRBD2,TRBJ2-7,CASSPSGTSWSSYEQYF,TGCGCCAGCAGCCCCTCCGGGACTAGCTGGAGCTCCTACGAGCAGTACTTC
TRBV4-1,-,-,TRBJ1-4,CASSLAATNEKLFF,TGCGCCAGCAGCCTGGCTGCAACTAATGAAAAACTGTTTTTT
TRBV4-1,-,TRBD2,TRBJ2-3,CASRGLAGGISTDTQYF,TGCGCCAGCAGAGGACTAGCGGGGGGGATTAGCACAGATACGCAGTATTTT
TRBV7-3,-,-,TRBJ1-2,CASSLAGNYGYTF,TGTGCCAGCAGCTTGGCAGGGAACTATGGCTACACCTTC
TRBV27,-,-,TRBJ2-7,CASREWGRSAYEQYF,TGTGCCAGCAGGGAATGGGGCAGGTCAGCCTACGAGCAGTACTTC
TRBV5-4,-,-,TRBJ1-2,CASSTGTDYGYTF,TGTGCCAGCAGCACCGGGACTGACTATGGCTACACCTTC
TRBV29-1,-,TRBD1,TRBJ2-7,CSARDSYEQYF,TGCAGCGCCCGGGACAGCTACGAGCAGTACTTC
TRBV11-2,-,-,TRBJ2-7,CASSLGGFYEQYF,TGTGCCAGCAGCTTAGGAGGTTTCTACGAGCAGTACTTC
TRBV28,-,TRBD1,TRBJ2-7,CASSLVDRATYEQYF,TGTGCCAGCAGTTTGGTCGACAGGGCCACCTACGAGCAGTACTTC
TRBV5-8,-,-,TRBJ1-2,CASSSRDTTSDYGYTF,TGTGCCAGCAGCTCCCGGGACACAACTTCGGACTATGGCTACACCTTC
TRBV4-3,-,-,TRBJ2-6,CASSQDGTTSGANVLTF,TGCGCCAGCAGCCAAGACGGCACTACCTCTGGGGCCAACGTCCTGACTTTC
TRBV18,-,-,TRBJ1-3,CASSPQLSGNTIYF,TGTGCCAGCTCACCACAGCTCTCTGGAAACACCATATATTTT
TRBV5-1,-,-,TRBJ2-1,CASSLEMSSYNEQFF,TGCGCCAGCAGCTTGGAGATGAGCTCCTACAATGAGCAGTTCTTC
TRBV7-9,-,-,TRBJ2-2,CASSSRDTKGHGELFF,TGTGCCAGCAGCTCACGGGACACTAAAGGTCACGGGGAGCTGTTTTTT
TRBV4-3,-,TRBD1,TRBJ1-5,CASSLEQGAGQPQHF,TGCGCCAGCAGCCTGGAACAGGGGGCAGGACAGCCCCAGCATTTT
TRBV5-6,once,-,TRBJ1-3,CASSPTLDTYSGNTIYF,TGTGCCAGCAGCCCTACCCTCGACACCTACTCTGGAAACACCATATATTTT
TRBV5-1,-,-,TRBJ2-3,CASSSGAGPTDTQYF,TGCGCCAGCAGCTCGGGAGCAGGGCCCACAGATACGCAGTATTTT
TRBV15,-,-,TRBJ1-5,CATSRVGRGSNQPQHF,TGTGCCACCAGCAGAGTGGGGCGGGGGAGCAATCAGCCCCAGCATTTT
TRBV20-1,-,-,TRBJ2-3,CSGNREKMYF,TGCAGTGGCAACAGGGAAAAAATGTATTTT
TRBV12-2,few,-,TRBJ2-1,CASRLGSGGSNEQFF,TGTGCAAGTCGCTTAGGTTCAGGGGGCTCGAATGAGCAGTTCTTC
TRBV11-2,-,-,TRBJ2-5,CASAPGVQETQYF,TGTGCCAGCGCACCCGGGGTCCAAGAGACCCAGTACTTC
TRBV2,once,-,TRBJ2-7,CASSPVGRGYEQYF,TGTGCCAGCAGTCCCGTGGGTAGGGGCTACGAGCAGTACTTC
TRBV28,-,-,TRBJ1-2,CASSFGSYGYTF,TGTGCCAGCAGTTTTGGCTCTTATGGCTACACCTTC
TRBV4-3,-,TRBD1,TRBJ2-1,CASTYRQGMEQFF,TGCGCCAGCACCTACCGACAGGGAATGGAGCAGTTCTTC
TRBV5-6,-,-,TRBJ2-1,CASTASLSHYNEQFF,TGTGCCAGCACCGCTAGCCTCTCCCACTACAATGAGCAGTTCTTC
TRBV18,-,TRBD1,TRBJ2-5,CASSPNRGKETQYF,TGTGCCAGCTCACCAAACAGGGGAAAAGAGACCCAGTACTTC
TRBV15,-,TRBD1,TRBJ1-1,CATSRGQGETEAFF,TGTGCCACCAGCAGAGGACAGGGCGAGACTGAAGCTTTCTTT
TRBV10-3,-,-,TRBJ1-1,CAISIGGAGNTEAFF,TGTGCCATCAGTATTGGAGGGGCAGGTAACACTGAAGCTTTCTTT